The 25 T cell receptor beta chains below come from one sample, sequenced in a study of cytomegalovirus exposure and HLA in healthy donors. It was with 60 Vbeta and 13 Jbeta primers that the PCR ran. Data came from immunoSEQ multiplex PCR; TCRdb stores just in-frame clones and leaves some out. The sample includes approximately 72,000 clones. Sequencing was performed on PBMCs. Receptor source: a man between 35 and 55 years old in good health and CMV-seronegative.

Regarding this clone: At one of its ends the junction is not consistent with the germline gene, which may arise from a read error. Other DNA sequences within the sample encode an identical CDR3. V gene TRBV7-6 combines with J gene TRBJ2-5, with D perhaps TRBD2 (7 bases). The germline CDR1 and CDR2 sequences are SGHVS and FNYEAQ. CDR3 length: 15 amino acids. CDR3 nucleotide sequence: TGCGCCAGCAGCCCTACAGGGAGGGGGCAAGAGACCCAGTACTTC. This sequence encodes CASSPTGRGQETQYF.

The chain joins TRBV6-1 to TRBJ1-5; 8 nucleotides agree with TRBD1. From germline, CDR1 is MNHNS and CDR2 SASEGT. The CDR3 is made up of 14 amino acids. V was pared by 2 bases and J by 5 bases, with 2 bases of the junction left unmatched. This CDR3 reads CASSEQGAHQPQHF. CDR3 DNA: TGTGCCAGCAGTGAACAGGGGGCGCATCAGCCCCAGCATTTT.

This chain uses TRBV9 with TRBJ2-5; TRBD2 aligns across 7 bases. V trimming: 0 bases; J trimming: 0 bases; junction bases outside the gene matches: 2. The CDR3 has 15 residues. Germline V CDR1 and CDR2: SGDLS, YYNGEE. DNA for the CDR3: TGTGCCAGCAGCGTAGAAGGGACTAACCAAGAGACCCAGTACTTC. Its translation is CASSVEGTNQETQYF.

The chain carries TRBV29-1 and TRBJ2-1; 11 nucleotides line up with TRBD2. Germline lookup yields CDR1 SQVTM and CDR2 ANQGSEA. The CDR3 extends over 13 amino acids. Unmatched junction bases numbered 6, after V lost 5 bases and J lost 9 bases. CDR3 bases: TGCAGCGTTCGACTAGCGGGGATGGGTGAGCAGTTCTTC. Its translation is CSVRLAGMGEQFF.

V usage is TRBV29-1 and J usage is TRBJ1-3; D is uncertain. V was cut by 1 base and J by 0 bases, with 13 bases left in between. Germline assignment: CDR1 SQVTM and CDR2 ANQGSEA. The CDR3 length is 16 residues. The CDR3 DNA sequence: TGCAGCGTTGAAGCGGCGGCCCTTGGCTCTGGAAACACCATATATTTT. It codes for CSVEAAALGSGNTIYF.

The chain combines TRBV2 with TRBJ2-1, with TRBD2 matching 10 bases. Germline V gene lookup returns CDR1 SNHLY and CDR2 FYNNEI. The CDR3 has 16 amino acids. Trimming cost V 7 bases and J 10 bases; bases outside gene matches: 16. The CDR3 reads CASISRASGGPREQFF. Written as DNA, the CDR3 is TGTGCCAGCATTTCCCGGGCTAGCGGGGGCCCACGGGAGCAGTTCTTC.

The CDR3 region has the DNA TGTGCCAGTAGTAGCGCTTCCAATCAGCCCCAGCATTTT. Its translation: CASSSASNQPQHF. J is TRBJ1-5 and V is TRBV19; D not certain. This CDR3 comprises 13 residues. Germline V gene lookup returns CDR1 LNHDA and CDR2 SQIVND (reference sequence). Trimming left V 4 bases short and J 3 bases short, with 7 bases between.

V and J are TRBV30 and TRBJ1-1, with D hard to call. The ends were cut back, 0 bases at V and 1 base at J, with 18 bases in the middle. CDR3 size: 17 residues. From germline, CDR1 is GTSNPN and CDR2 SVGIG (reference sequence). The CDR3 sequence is CAWSVYFADYTNTEAFF. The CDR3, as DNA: TGTGCCTGGAGTGTATATTTTGCGGATTACACGAACACTGAAGCTTTCTTT.

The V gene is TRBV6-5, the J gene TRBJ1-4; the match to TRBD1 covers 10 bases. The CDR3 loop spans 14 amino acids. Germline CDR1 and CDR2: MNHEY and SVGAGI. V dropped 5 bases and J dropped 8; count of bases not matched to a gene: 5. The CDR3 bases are TGTGCCAGCAGTAGGGACAGGGGATACGAAAAACTGTTTTTT. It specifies CASSRDRGYEKLFF.

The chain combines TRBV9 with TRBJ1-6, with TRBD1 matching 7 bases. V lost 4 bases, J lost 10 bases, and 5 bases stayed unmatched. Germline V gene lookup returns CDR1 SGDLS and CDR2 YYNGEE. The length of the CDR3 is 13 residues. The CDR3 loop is CASSTGQESPLHF. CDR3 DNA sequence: TGTGCCAGCAGCACTGGACAGGAGTCACCCCTCCACTTT. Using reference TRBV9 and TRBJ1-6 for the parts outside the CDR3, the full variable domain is DSGVTQTPKHLITATGQRVTLRCSPRSGDLSVYWYQQSLDQGLQFLIQYYNGEERAKGNILERFSAQQFPDLHSELNLSSLELGDSALYFCASSTGQESPLHFGNGTRLTVT.

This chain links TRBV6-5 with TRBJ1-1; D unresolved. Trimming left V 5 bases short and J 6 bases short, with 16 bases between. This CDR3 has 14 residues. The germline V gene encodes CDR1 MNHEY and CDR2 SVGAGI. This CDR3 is CASSPAGKDSEAFF. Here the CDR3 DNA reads TGTGCCAGCAGTCCAGCGGGGAAGGACTCTGAAGCTTTCTTT.

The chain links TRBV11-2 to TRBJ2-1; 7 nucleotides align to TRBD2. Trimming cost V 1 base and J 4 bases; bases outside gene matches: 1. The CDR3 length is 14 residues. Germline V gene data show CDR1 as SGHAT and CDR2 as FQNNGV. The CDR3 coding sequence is TGTGCCAGCAGCTTAGCGGGAGGATACAATGAGCAGTTCTTC. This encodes CASSLAGGYNEQFF.

The CDR3 sequence: CASERGRVQETQYF. Here the CDR3 DNA reads TGTGCCAGCGAAAGGGGGCGGGTTCAAGAGACCCAGTACTTC. This chain connects TRBV7-8 to TRBJ2-5; the match to TRBD1 covers 7 bases. The ends lost 8 bases at V and 2 bases at J; junction bases unmatched: 8. Looked up from germline, CDR1 is SGHVS and CDR2 is FQNEAQ. This CDR3 region has 14 residues.

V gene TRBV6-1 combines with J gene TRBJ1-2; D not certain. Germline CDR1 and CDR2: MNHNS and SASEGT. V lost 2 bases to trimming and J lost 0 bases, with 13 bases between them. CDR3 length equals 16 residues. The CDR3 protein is CASSEFGGGSNYGYTF. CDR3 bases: TGTGCCAGCAGTGAATTTGGTGGCGGCTCTAACTATGGCTACACCTTC.

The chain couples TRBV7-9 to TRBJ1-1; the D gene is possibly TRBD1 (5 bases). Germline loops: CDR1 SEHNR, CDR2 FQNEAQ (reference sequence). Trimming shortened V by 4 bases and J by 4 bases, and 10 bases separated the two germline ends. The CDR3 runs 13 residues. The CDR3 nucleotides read TGTGCCAGCAGCTCGGCGGGGCTCACTGAAGCTTTCTTT. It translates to CASSSAGLTEAFF.

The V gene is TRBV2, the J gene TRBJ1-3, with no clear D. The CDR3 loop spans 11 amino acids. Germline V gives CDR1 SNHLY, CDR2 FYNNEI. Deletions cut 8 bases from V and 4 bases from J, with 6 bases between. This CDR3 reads CASPKGNTIYF. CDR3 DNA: TGTGCCAGCCCTAAAGGAAACACCATATATTTT.

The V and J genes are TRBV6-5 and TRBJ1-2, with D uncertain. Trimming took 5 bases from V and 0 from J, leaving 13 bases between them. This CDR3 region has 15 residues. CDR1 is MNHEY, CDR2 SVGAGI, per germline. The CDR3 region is CASSTSTRANYGYTF. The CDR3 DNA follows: TGTGCCAGCAGTACCTCGACAAGAGCTAACTATGGCTACACCTTC.

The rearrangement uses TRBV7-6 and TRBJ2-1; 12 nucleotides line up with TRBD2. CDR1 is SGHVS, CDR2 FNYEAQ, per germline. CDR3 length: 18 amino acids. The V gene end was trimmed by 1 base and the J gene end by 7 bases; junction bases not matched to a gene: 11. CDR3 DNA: TGTGCCAGCAGCTTAGATGCTAGCGGGGGGGCCAGGTGGAATGAGCAGTTCTTC. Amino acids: CASSLDASGGARWNEQFF.

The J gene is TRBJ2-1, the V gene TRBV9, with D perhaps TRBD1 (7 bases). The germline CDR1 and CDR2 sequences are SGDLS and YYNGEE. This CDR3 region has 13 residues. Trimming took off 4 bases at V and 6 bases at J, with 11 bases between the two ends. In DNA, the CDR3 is TGTGCCAGCAGCTACCAGGGGGGCAATGAGCAGTTCTTC. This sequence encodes CASSYQGGNEQFF. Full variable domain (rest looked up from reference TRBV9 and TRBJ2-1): DSGVTQTPKHLITATGQRVTLRCSPRSGDLSVYWYQQSLDQGLQFLIQYYNGEERAKGNILERFSAQQFPDLHSELNLSSLELGDSALYFCASSYQGGNEQFFGPGTRLTVL.

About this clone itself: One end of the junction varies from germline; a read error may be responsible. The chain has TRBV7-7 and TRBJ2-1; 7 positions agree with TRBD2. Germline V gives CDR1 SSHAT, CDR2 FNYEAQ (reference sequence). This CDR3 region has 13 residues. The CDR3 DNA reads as TGTGCTAGCAGCTCTAGCGGCTACAATGAGCAGTTCTTC. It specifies CASSSSGYNEQFF.

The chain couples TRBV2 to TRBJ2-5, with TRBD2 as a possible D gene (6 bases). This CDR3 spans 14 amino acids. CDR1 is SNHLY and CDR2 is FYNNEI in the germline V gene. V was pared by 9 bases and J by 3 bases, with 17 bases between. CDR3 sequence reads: CASTGSNRKETQYF. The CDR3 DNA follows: TGTGCCAGTACCGGGAGCAATAGAAAAGAGACCCAGTACTTC.

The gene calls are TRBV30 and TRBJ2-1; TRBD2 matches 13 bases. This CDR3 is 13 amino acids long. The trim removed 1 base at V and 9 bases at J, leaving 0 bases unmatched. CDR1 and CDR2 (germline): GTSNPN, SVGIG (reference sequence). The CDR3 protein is CAWSGLAGGEQFF. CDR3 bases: TGTGCCTGGAGTGGACTAGCGGGGGGTGAGCAGTTCTTC.

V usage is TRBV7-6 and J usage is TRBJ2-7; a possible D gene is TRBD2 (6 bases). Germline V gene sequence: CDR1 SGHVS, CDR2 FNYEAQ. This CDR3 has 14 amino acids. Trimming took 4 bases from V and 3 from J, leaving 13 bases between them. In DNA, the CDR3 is TGTGCCAGCAGCTACTCGGGGGTTGGCTACGAGCAGTACTTC. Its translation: CASSYSGVGYEQYF.

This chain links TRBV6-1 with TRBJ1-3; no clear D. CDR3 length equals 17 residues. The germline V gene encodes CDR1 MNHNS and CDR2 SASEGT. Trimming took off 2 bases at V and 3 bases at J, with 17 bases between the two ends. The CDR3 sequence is CASSEFLWQAIGNTIYF. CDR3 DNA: TGTGCCAGCAGTGAATTTCTATGGCAGGCGATTGGAAACACCATATATTTT.

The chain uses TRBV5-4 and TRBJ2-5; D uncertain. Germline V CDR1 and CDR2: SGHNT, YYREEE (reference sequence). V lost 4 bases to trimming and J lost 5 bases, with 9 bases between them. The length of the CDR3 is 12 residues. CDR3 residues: CASSVFQETQYF. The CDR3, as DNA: TGTGCCAGCAGCGTGTTCCAGGAGACCCAGTACTTC.